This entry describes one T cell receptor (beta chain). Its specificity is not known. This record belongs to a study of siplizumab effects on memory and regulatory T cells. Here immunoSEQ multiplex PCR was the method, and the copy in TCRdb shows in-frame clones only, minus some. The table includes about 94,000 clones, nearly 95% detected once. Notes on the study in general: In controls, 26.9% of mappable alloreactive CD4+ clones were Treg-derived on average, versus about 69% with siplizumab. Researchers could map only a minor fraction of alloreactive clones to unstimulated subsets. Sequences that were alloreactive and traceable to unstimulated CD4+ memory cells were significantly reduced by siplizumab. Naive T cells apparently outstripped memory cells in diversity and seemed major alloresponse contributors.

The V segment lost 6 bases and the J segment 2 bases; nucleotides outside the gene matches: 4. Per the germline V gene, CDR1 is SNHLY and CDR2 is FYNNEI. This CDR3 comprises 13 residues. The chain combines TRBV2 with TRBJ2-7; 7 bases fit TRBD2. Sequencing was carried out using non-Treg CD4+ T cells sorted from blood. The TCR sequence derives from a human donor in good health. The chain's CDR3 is CASRSSGTYEQYF. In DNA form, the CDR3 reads TGTGCCAGCAGGTCTAGCGGAACCTACGAGCAGTACTTC.